This passage covers 30 T cell receptor beta chains from one sample sequenced in a study of T cell clones after liver transplantation. Sequencing used immunoSEQ multiplex PCR; TCRdb keeps in-frame clones, though not all of them. The data show around 19,000 clones, just under 80% seen once. The sample consisted of CD8+ T cells from blood, taken around 54 months after liver transplant. The receptors were gathered from a human patient who received a liver transplant. Part of the T cells may come from the graft donor.

This clone came up a few times. V is TRBV11-2 and J is TRBJ2-1; TRBD1 agrees at 7 bases. The CDR3 extends over 12 amino acids. V shed 2 bases, J shed 10 bases, and the junction held 2 bases outside the gene matches. Germline CDR1 and CDR2: SGHAT and FQNNGV. This CDR3 is CASSLRDREQFF. CDR3 DNA sequence: TGTGCCAGCAGCTTACGGGACAGAGAGCAGTTCTTC.

A single count supports this clone. This sequence joins TRBV27 and TRBJ2-7; D unresolved. The CDR3 sequence is 13 residues long. Germline V CDR1 and CDR2: MNHEY, SMNVEV (reference sequence). Between the trimmed V and J ends, which lost 0 bases and 0 bases, there was a span of 3 bases. DNA of the CDR3: TGTGCCAGCAGTTTATCCCCCTCCTACGAGCAGTACTTC. This gives the protein CASSLSPSYEQYF.

The V call is TRBV4-2, the J call TRBJ2-1, with 10 nucleotides matching TRBD2. V was clipped by 0 bases and J by 4 bases; unmatched bases: 6. CDR1 is LGHNA, CDR2 YNFKEQ, per germline. The length of the CDR3 is 17 residues. For the CDR3, the DNA is TGTGCCAGCAGCCAAGATCCTGCTAGCGGGGGATACAATGAGCAGTTCTTC. This sequence encodes CASSQDPASGGYNEQFF.

The chain joins TRBV4-2 to TRBJ1-1; D call uncertain. Per germline, CDR1 LGHNA and CDR2 YNFKEQ. Trimming stripped 11 bases from V and 1 base from J, with 8 bases between. The CDR3 consists of 11 residues. The CDR3 nucleotides are TGTGCCTCCACGGCGAACACTGAAGCTTTCTTT. It translates to CASTANTEAFF.

The rearrangement joins TRBV27 to TRBJ2-7, with D hard to call. Trimming cost V 2 bases and J 3 bases, with 8 bases left between them. The CDR3 runs to 13 residues. CDR1 is MNHEY, CDR2 SMNVEV, per germline (reference sequence). CDR3 sequence (DNA): TGTGCCAGCAGTTTAAAGGTCTACTACGAGCAGTACTTC. It specifies CASSLKVYYEQYF.

This chain uses TRBV14 with TRBJ2-5, with 10 bases fitting TRBD1. This CDR3 spans 17 amino acids. V lost 2 bases to trimming and J lost 5 bases; unmatched junction nucleotides: 11. Germline V gene sequence: CDR1 SGHDN, CDR2 FVKESK. The CDR3 nucleotides read TGTGCCAGCAGCCAATACCGGGACAGGGGTTCGAAGGAGACCCAGTACTTC. Translated, it gives CASSQYRDRGSKETQYF.

The chain uses TRBV29-1 and TRBJ2-4; maybe TRBD1 (6 bases). The germline V gene has CDR1 SQVTM and CDR2 ANQGSEA. The CDR3 consists of 12 residues. Trimming cost V 5 bases and J 4 bases, with 9 bases left between them. In DNA form, the CDR3 reads TGCAGCGTTTGGACAGAAAAAAACATTCAGTACTTC. Encoded protein: CSVWTEKNIQYF.

This chain links TRBV7-2 with TRBJ2-7; D remains unclear. V lost 4 bases to trimming and J lost 2 bases, with 6 bases between them. The CDR3 runs 12 residues. CDR1 and CDR2 from the germline V gene are SGHTA and FQGNSA. DNA for the CDR3: TGTGCCAGCAGCTCCGATCCCTACGAGCAGTACTTC. This encodes CASSSDPYEQYF.

The CDR3 loop reads CASVGGRPYNEQFF. In nucleotides, the CDR3 is TGTGCCAGCGTGGGGGGGCGACCCTACAATGAGCAGTTCTTC. The V call is TRBV28, the J call TRBJ2-1, with a weak D call TRBD2 (7 bases). The length of the CDR3 is 14 residues. V lost 8 bases to trimming and J lost 2 bases, with 13 bases between them. Germline V gives CDR1 MDHEN, CDR2 SYDVKM.

For this clone: The junction shows a germline mismatch at one end, possibly a read error. The chain recombines TRBV7-9 with TRBJ2-7; the D gene is possibly TRBD1 (6 bases). The CDR3 runs to 12 residues. The germline CDR1 and CDR2 sequences are SEHNR and FQNEAQ (reference sequence). The CDR3 reads CASSSNGPPGDF. In nucleotides, the CDR3 is TGTGCCAGCAGCTCAAACGGACCGCCAGGGGACTTC.

This chain joins TRBV9 and TRBJ2-5; 10 bases are a match to TRBD2. Germline V gene sequence: CDR1 SGDLS, CDR2 YYNGEE. The CDR3 extends over 16 amino acids. Trimming at V came to 5 bases and at J to 5 bases, leaving 12 bases not matched to a gene. CDR3 DNA sequence: TGTGCCAGCAGTTTAAGCGGGGGGGCAGTTTTGGAGACCCAGTACTTC. This sequence encodes CASSLSGGAVLETQYF.

The chain uses TRBV4-1 and TRBJ2-5; 7 bases map to TRBD2. In germline, CDR1 is MGHRA, CDR2 YSYEKL. V lost 0 bases, J lost 2 bases, and 6 bases stayed unmatched. The CDR3 is 16 residues long. CDR3: CASSQDSLADQETQYF. For the CDR3, the DNA is TGCGCCAGCAGCCAAGACTCCCTAGCGGATCAAGAGACCCAGTACTTC.

The CDR3 nucleotides read TGTGCCAGCAGTGAAAATCCCCCACAGGCCGGGACACTCTACGAGCAGTACTTC. As protein: CASSENPPQAGTLYEQYF. The chain joins TRBV2 to TRBJ2-7; D perhaps matches TRBD1 (6 bases). From germline, CDR1 is SNHLY and CDR2 FYNNEI. Trimming stripped 2 bases from V and 3 bases from J, with 23 bases between. The CDR3 sequence is 18 residues long.

Concerning this clone itself: The junction does not match germline at one end; this may be a read error. The V call is TRBV4-2, the J call TRBJ2-1; weak D call: TRBD2 (6 bases). The CDR3 is made up of 16 amino acids. The V gene's germline CDR1 is LGHNA and CDR2 YNFKEQ. The CDR3 protein is CASSPAGRTSDNEQFF. The CDR3, as DNA: TGTGCCAGCAGCCCCGCCGGGAGAACCTCCGACAATGAGCAGTTCTTC.

The chain recombines TRBV28 with TRBJ1-6, with 7 bases aligning to TRBD1. This CDR3 spans 15 amino acids. V lost 6 bases and J lost 0; bases outside the gene matches: 2. Germline V lookup: CDR1 MDHEN, CDR2 SYDVKM. The CDR3 region has the DNA TGTGCCAGCAGACAGGGGACCTCCTATAATTCACCCCTCCACTTT. Residues: CASRQGTSYNSPLHF.

The chain couples TRBV10-1 to TRBJ2-7; D may correspond to TRBD1 or TRBD2 (5 bases each). Per germline, CDR1 WNHNN and CDR2 SYGVQD (reference sequence). The CDR3 length is 13 residues. Deletions cut 6 bases from V and 3 bases from J, with 12 bases between. In DNA, the CDR3 is TGCGCCAGCAGCGACGGGACCTACTACGAGCAGTACTTC. Translation: CASSDGTYYEQYF.

This chain connects TRBV9 to TRBJ2-1; the match to TRBD1 covers 8 bases. The CDR3 spans 16 residues. Unmatched junction bases numbered 8, after V lost 4 bases and J lost 2 bases. In germline, CDR1 is SGDLS, CDR2 YYNGEE. DNA for the CDR3: TGTGCCAGCAGCTTCCCCGGGACAGGAGCCTACAATGAGCAGTTCTTC. This codes for CASSFPGTGAYNEQFF. The whole variable domain, filled in from reference TRBV9 and TRBJ2-1, reads DSGVTQTPKHLITATGQRVTLRCSPRSGDLSVYWYQQSLDQGLQFLIQYYNGEERAKGNILERFSAQQFPDLHSELNLSSLELGDSALYFCASSFPGTGAYNEQFFGPGTRLTVL.

The rearrangement uses TRBV7-9 and TRBJ2-2, with TRBD1 matching over 7 bases. CDR1 SEHNR and CDR2 FQNEAQ come from the germline V gene (reference sequence). J was trimmed by 0 bases and V by 6 bases; bases with no gene match: 4. The CDR3 contains 15 residues. The CDR3 here is CASRGQASNTGELFF. CDR3 nucleotide sequence: TGTGCCAGCAGAGGACAGGCATCGAACACCGGGGAGCTGTTTTTT.

DNA of the CDR3: TGTGCCAGCAGCGATCCGGGACGGATTAATGAAAAACTGTTTTTT. Amino acid sequence: CASSDPGRINEKLFF. This rearrangement joins TRBV11-2 to TRBJ1-4; maybe TRBD1 (5 bases). Trimming pared 5 bases from V and 4 bases from J, leaving 14 bases between. CDR1 is SGHAT, CDR2 FQNNGV, per germline. This CDR3 spans 15 amino acids.

The chain joins TRBV2 to TRBJ1-4; maybe TRBD1 (5 bases). The length of the CDR3 is 13 residues. V was clipped by 8 bases and J by 4 bases, with 11 bases between them. CDR1 and CDR2 from the germline V gene are SNHLY and FYNNEI. DNA of the CDR3: TGTGCCAGCCAAGGGGAGGTTAATGAAAAACTGTTTTTT. Protein: CASQGEVNEKLFF.

This chain's CDR3 is CASSSLSVTDTQYF. Here the CDR3 DNA reads TGTGCCAGCAGCTCACTTAGCGTGACAGATACGCAGTATTTT. The chain joins TRBV5-6 to TRBJ2-3; perhaps TRBD2 as D (5 bases). The CDR3 covers 14 residues. Trimming pared 3 bases from V and 3 bases from J, leaving 11 bases between. CDR1 is SGHDT and CDR2 is YYEEEE in the germline V gene.

V gene TRBV7-3 combines with J gene TRBJ2-2; 10 bases fit TRBD1. From germline, CDR1 is SGHTA and CDR2 FQGTGA. This CDR3 is 15 amino acids long. Trimming cost V 4 bases and J 5 bases; bases outside gene matches: 4. The CDR3 region has the DNA TGTGCCAGCAGCTCCGGACAGGGGGGTACCGGGGAGCTGTTTTTT. Translation gives CASSSGQGGTGELFF.

The chain employs TRBV27 and TRBJ2-7; no clear D gene. V was pared by 2 bases and J by 7 bases, with 9 bases between. Germline V CDR1 and CDR2: MNHEY, SMNVEV (reference sequence). The CDR3 spans 12 residues. CDR3 residues: CASSLVGDEQYF. CDR3 coding DNA: TGTGCCAGCAGTTTAGTAGGCGATGAGCAGTACTTC.

The rearrangement uses TRBV7-8 and TRBJ2-1; TRBD2 matches 9 bases. Germline V gives CDR1 SGHVS, CDR2 FQNEAQ. CDR3 length: 16 residues. Trimming took 1 base from V and 4 from J; bases not matched to a gene: 5. The DNA for the CDR3 is TGTGCCAGCAGCTTAGAGGCGGGGGGGCAATACAATGAGCAGTTCTTC. Residues: CASSLEAGGQYNEQFF.

This clone has just a few counts. The genes are TRBV19 and TRBJ2-7, with D uncertain. This CDR3 has 13 residues. Trimming left V 2 bases short and J 6 bases short, with 11 bases between. Germline loops: CDR1 LNHDA, CDR2 SQIVND (reference sequence). The CDR3 sequence is CASSIPPSGEQYF. The DNA for the CDR3 is TGTGCCAGTAGTATACCCCCCTCGGGCGAGCAGTACTTC.

CDR3 DNA sequence: TGTGCCAGCAGTGTAGGGGGGGAGGATGAAAAACTGTTTTTT. It encodes CASSVGGEDEKLFF. This chain joins TRBV6-1 and TRBJ1-4; possible D gene TRBD1, 6 bases. Germline CDR1 and CDR2: MNHNS and SASEGT. This CDR3 is built from 14 residues. Trimming removed 4 bases from V and 6 bases from J, with 12 bases in between.

V is TRBV5-4 and J is TRBJ1-1; the match to TRBD1 covers 7 bases. Trimming at V came to 4 bases and at J to 1 base, leaving 4 bases not matched to a gene. There are 14 residues in the CDR3. Germline CDR1 and CDR2: SGHNT and YYREEE (reference sequence). The CDR3 nucleotides read TGTGCCAGCAGCCCGGGACAGCAGAACACTGAAGCTTTCTTT. Protein: CASSPGQQNTEAFF.

V is TRBV30 and J is TRBJ1-1; D not certain. The CDR3 has 13 amino acids. The V and J ends lost 2 bases and 1 base respectively, with 8 bases between them. CDR1 is GTSNPN and CDR2 is SVGIG in the germline V gene (reference sequence). The CDR3 DNA sequence: TGTGCCTGGAGTCTGGCGCGGAACACTGAAGCTTTCTTT. Encoded protein: CAWSLARNTEAFF.

The chain carries TRBV7-8 and TRBJ1-2, with D uncertain. Germline-derived CDR1 and CDR2 are SGHVS and FQNEAQ. V lost 1 base and J lost 4, with 10 bases in between. The length of the CDR3 is 14 residues. CDR3 sequence reads: CASSLGSLGYGYTF. The CDR3 DNA sequence: TGTGCCAGCAGCTTAGGTTCATTAGGCTATGGCTACACCTTC.

The rearrangement links TRBV6-5 to TRBJ1-1, with 7 bases fitting TRBD1. CDR3 length: 13 residues. Germline V CDR1 and CDR2: MNHEY, SVGAGI. The V gene end was trimmed by 7 bases and the J gene end by 7 bases; junction bases not matched to a gene: 9. CDR3 sequence reads: CASTETGAGEAFF. The CDR3 DNA reads as TGTGCCAGCACCGAAACAGGGGCAGGTGAAGCTTTCTTT.